This T cell receptor beta chain was sequenced during a study of technical replicates of blood from several donors. The table came from immunoSEQ multiplex PCR; TCRdb's copy has only in-frame clones and leaves some out. The sample records about 60,000 clones, over 75% being singletons. Germline CDR1 reads LNHDA; CDR2 reads SQIVND (reference sequence). The CDR3 runs to 15 residues. J gave up 0 bases and V 6 bases, and 6 bases lay outside the gene matches. This clone was recorded once. This chain links TRBV19 with TRBJ1-1, with 8 bases matching TRBD1. Sequenced input: PBMCs. The sequence derives from a human donor in good health. Some clones in this sample may be carry-over from other donors' samples. The CDR3 DNA follows: TGTGCCAGTAGACAGGTGGGACAGGTGAACACTGAAGCTTTCTTT. The encoded protein is CASRQVGQVNTEAFF.